The source of this TCR beta chain is a study of vaccination effects on CD4 cells after COVID-19. Study results and limitations: Within healthy vaccinees, only 1 of 255 vaccine-induced clones displayed cross-reactivity with common cold coronaviruses.

Per the germline V gene, CDR1 is SGHTA and CDR2 is FQGNSA. Losses at the gene ends were 5 bases for V and 5 bases for J; bases not matched to a gene: 5. The CDR3 is 16 residues long. Sequenced by immunoSEQ multiplex PCR; TCRdb stores in-frame clones only, minus some. The table lists about 22,000 clones, over 60% of them singletons. ViraFEST assay sequencing came after antigen-specific CD4+ T cells were expanded with viral peptide pools. A roughly 11-day culture period preceded the isolation of CD4+ T cells. Among the vaccine recipients, none had a prior SARS-CoV-2 infection, and nucleocapsid antibodies were negative. Regarding this clone: Its antigen is unknown.

The TCR was taken from a human donor who received a COVID-19 vaccine. The chain is built from TRBV7-2 and TRBJ2-1, with 14 bases aligning to TRBD2. The source material was CD4+ T cells from PBMCs cultured with HCoV-NL63 spike peptides, sampled before COVID-19 vaccination. CDR3 bases: TGTGCCAGCAGCACGCGACTAGCGGGGGGGAACAATGAGCAGTTCTTC. It yields the protein CASSTRLAGGNNEQFF.